This TCR beta chain was sequenced during a study of control samples from healthy donors and cancer patients. CDR1 and CDR2 (germline): KGHSH, LQKENI. V was pared by 5 bases and J by 3 bases, with 13 bases between. The CDR3 has 14 residues. The assay was immunoSEQ multiplex PCR, and TCRdb's table has in-frame clones only and misses some. The sample has approximately 100,000 clones, roughly 91% seen once. This TCR was recovered from a man under 40 in good health. Source material: blood. This chain links TRBV18 with TRBJ2-5; D is unresolved. CDR3 sequence reads: CASSSQSSKETQYF. The DNA for the CDR3 is TGTGCCAGCTCATCCCAGAGCTCTAAAGAGACCCAGTACTTC. The full variable domain, completed using reference TRBV18 and TRBJ2-5, is NAGVMQNPRHLVRRRGQEARLRCSPMKGHSHVYWYRQLPEEGLKFMVYLQKENIIDESGMPKERFSAEFPKEGPSILRIQQVVRGDSAAYFCASSSQSSKETQYFGPGTRLLVL.